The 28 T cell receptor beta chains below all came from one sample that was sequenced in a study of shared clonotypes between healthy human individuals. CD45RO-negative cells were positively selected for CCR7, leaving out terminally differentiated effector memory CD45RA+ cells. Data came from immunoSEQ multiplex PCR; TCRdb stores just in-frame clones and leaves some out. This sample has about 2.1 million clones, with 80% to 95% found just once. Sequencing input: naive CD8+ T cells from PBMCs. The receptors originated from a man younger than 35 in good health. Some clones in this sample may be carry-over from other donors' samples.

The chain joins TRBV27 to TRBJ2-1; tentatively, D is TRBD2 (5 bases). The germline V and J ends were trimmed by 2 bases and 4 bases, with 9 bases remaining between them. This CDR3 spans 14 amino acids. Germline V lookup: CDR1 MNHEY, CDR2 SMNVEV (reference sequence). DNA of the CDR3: TGTGCCAGCAGTTTACAGCGGCCATACAATGAGCAGTTCTTC. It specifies CASSLQRPYNEQFF.

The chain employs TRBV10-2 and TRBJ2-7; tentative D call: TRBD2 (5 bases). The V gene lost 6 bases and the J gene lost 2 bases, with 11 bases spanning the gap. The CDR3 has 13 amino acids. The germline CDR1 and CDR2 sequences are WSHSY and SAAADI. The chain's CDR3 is CASSDGNAYEQYF. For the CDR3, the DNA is TGCGCCAGCAGCGACGGGAACGCCTACGAGCAGTACTTC.

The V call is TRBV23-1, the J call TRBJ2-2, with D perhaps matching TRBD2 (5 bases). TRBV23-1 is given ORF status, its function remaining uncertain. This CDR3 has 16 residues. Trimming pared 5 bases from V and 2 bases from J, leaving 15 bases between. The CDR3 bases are TGCGCCAGCAGTTCCCGACTACCAACTAACACCGGGGAGCTGTTTTTT. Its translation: CASSSRLPTNTGELFF.

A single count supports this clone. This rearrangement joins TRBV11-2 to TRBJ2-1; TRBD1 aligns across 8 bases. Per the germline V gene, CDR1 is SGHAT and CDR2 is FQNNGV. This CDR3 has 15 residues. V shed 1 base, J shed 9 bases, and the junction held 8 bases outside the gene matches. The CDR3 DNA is TGTGCCAGCAGCTTAGTAAGGGTCAGGGGGCCTGAGCAGTTCTTC. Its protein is CASSLVRVRGPEQFF.

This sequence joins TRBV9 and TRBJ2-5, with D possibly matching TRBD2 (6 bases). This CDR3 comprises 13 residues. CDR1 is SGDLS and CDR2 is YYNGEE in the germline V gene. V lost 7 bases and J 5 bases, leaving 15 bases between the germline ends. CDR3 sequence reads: CASGAGGAETQYF. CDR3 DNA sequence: TGTGCCAGCGGGGCCGGGGGAGCGGAGACCCAGTACTTC. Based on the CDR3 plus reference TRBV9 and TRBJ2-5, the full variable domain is DSGVTQTPKHLITATGQRVTLRCSPRSGDLSVYWYQQSLDQGLQFLIQYYNGEERAKGNILERFSAQQFPDLHSELNLSSLELGDSALYFCASGAGGAETQYFGPGTRLLVL.

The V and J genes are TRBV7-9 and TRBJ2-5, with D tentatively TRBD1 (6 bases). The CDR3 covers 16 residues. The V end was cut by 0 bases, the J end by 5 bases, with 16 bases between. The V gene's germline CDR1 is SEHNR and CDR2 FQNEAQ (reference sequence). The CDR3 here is CASSLARTGREETQYF. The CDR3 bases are TGTGCCAGCAGCTTAGCACGAACAGGGCGCGAGGAGACCCAGTACTTC.

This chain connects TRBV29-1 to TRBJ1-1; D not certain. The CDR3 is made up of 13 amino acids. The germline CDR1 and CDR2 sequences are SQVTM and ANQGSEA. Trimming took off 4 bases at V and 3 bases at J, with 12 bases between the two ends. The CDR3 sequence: CSVVEVGYTEAFF. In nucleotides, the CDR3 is TGCAGCGTTGTTGAAGTGGGGTACACTGAAGCTTTCTTT.

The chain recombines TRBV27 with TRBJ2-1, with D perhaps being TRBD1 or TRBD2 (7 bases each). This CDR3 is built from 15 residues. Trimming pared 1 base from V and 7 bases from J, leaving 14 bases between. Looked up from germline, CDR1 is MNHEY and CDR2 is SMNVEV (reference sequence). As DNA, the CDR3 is TGTGCCAGCAGTTTATGGTCCCAGGGGGGGAATGAGCAGTTCTTC. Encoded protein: CASSLWSQGGNEQFF.

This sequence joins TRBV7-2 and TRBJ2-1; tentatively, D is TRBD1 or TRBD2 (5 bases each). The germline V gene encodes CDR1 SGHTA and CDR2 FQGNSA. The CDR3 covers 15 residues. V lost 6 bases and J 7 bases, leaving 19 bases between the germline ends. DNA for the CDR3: TGTGCCAGCAGAACCTCCAGGGACGGATTAAATGAGCAGTTCTTC. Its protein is CASRTSRDGLNEQFF.

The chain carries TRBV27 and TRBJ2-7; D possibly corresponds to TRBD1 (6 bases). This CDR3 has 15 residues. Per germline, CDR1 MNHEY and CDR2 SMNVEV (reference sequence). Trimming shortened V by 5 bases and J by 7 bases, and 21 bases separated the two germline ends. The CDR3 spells CASSPQSRGSGEQYF. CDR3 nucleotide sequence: TGTGCCAGCAGTCCTCAGTCCAGGGGATCGGGGGAGCAGTACTTC.

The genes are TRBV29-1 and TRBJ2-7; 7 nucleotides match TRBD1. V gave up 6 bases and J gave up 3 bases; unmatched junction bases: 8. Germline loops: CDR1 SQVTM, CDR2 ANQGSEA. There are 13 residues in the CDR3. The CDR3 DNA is TGCAGCGTAACAGGGGCCCCCAACTACGAGCAGTACTTC. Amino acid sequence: CSVTGAPNYEQYF.

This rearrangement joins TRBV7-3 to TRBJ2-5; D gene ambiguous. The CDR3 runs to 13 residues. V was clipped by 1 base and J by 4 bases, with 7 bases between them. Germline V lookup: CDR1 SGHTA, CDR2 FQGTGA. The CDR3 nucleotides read TGTGCCAGCAGCTTAAACTCGGCAGAGACCCAGTACTTC. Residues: CASSLNSAETQYF.

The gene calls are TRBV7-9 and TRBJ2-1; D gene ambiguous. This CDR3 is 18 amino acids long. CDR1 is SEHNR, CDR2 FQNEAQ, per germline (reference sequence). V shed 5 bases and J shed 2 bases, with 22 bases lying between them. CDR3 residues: CASSQTLRQPSTYNEQFF. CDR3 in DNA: TGTGCCAGCAGCCAAACCTTGAGGCAACCCAGCACCTACAATGAGCAGTTCTTC.

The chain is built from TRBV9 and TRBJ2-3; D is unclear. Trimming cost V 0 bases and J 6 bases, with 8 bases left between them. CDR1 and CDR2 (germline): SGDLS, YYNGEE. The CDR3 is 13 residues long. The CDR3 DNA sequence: TGTGCCAGCAGCGTAGCTACAAGTGATACGCAGTATTTT. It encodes CASSVATSDTQYF.

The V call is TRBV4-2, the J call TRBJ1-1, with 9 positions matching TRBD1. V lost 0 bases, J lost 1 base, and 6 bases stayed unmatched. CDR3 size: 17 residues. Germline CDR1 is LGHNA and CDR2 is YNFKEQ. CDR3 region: CASSQETGGRRNTEAFF. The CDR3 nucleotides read TGTGCCAGCAGCCAAGAGACAGGGGGAAGAAGGAACACTGAAGCTTTCTTT.

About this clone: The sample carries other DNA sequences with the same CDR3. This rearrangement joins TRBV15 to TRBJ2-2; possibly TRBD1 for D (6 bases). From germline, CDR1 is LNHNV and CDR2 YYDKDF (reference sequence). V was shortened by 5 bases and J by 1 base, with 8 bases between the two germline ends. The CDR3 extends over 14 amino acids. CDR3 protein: CATSGRGNTGELFF. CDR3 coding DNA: TGTGCCACCAGCGGCAGGGGGAACACCGGGGAGCTGTTTTTT.

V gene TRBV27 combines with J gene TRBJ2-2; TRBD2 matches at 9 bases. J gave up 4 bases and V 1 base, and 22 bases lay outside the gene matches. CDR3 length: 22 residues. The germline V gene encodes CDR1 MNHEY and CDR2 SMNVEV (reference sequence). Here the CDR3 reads CASSLFPASGNSGSGSTGELFF. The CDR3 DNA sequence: TGTGCCAGCAGTTTATTTCCAGCCTCGGGTAATAGCGGGAGTGGTAGCACCGGGGAGCTGTTTTTT.

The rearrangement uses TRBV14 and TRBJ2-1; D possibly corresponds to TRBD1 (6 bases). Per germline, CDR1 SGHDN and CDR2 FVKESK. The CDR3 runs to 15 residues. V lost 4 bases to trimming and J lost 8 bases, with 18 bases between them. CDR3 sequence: CASSRWGPLDHEQFF. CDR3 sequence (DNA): TGTGCCAGCAGCCGATGGGGGCCACTAGACCATGAGCAGTTCTTC.

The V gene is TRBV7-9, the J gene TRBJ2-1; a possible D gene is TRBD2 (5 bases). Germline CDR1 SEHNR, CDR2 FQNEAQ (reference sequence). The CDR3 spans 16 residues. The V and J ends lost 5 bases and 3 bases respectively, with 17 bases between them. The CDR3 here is CASSPGSRGVYNEQFF. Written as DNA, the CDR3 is TGTGCCAGCAGCCCCGGGTCTCGGGGTGTCTACAATGAGCAGTTCTTC.

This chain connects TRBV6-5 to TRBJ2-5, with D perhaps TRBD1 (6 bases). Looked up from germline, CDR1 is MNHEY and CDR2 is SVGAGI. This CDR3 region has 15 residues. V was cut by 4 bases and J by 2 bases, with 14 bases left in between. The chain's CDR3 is CASSSGQYNQETQYF. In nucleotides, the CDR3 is TGTGCCAGCAGTTCCGGACAGTACAATCAAGAGACCCAGTACTTC.

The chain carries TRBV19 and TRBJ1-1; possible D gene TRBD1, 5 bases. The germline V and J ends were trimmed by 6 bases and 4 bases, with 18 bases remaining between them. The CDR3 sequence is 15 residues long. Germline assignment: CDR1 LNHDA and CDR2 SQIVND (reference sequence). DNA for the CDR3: TGTGCCAGTAGCCCCGGGGGAGTCGGGGGCACTGAAGCTTTCTTT. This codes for CASSPGGVGGTEAFF.

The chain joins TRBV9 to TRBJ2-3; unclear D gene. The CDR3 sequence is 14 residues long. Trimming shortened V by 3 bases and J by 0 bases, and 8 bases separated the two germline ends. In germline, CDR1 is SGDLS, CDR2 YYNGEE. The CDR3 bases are TGTGCCAGCAGCGACGAGCGTAGCACAGATACGCAGTATTTT. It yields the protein CASSDERSTDTQYF.

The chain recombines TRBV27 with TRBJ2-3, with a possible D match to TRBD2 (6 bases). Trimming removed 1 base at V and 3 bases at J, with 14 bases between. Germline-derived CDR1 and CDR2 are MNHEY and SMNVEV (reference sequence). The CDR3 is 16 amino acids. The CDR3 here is CASSLLAGRGTDTQYF. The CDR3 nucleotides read TGTGCCAGCAGTTTATTGGCGGGACGGGGGACAGATACGCAGTATTTT.

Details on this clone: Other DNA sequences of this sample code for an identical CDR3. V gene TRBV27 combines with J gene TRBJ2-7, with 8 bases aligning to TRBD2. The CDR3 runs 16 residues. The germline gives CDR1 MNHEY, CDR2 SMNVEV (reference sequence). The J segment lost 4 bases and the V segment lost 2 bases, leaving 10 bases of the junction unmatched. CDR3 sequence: CASSLIGSGSGYEQYF. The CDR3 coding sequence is TGTGCCAGCAGTTTAATAGGAAGCGGGAGTGGTTACGAGCAGTACTTC.

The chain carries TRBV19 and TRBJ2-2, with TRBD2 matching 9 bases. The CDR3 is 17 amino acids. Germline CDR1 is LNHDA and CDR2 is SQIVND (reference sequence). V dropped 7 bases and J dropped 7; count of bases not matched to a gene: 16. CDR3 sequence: CASTFGAPSGRFGELFF. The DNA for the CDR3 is TGTGCCAGTACCTTCGGGGCGCCCAGCGGGAGGTTCGGGGAGCTGTTTTTT.

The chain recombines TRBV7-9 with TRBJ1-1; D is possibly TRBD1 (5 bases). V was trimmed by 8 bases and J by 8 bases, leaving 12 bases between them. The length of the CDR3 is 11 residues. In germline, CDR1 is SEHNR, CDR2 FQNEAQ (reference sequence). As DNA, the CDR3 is TGTGCCAGCGGGGGATTTGGGGAAGCTTTCTTT. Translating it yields CASGGFGEAFF.

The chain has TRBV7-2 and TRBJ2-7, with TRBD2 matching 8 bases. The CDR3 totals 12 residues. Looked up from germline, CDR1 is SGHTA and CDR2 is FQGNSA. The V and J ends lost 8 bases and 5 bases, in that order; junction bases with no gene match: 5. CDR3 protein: CASAYGGDEQYF. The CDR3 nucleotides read TGTGCCAGCGCTTACGGGGGGGACGAGCAGTACTTC. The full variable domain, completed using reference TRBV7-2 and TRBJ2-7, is GAGVSQSPSNKVTEKGKDVELRCDPISGHTALYWYRQSLGQGLEFLIYFQGNSAPDKSGLPSDRFSAERTGGSVSTLTIQRTQQEDSAVYLCASAYGGDEQYFGPGTRLTVT.

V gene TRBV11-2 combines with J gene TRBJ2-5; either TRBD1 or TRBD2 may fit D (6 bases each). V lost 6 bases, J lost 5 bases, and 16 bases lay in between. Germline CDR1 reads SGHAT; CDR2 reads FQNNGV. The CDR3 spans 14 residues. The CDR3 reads CASSSTWRGETQYF. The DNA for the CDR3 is TGTGCCAGCAGTAGCACGTGGAGGGGGGAGACCCAGTACTTC.